This T cell receptor (beta chain) was retrieved from a study of patients and donors after allogeneic stem cell transplantation (dated by TCRdb to about 2020). V loses 6 bases, J loses 4 bases, and the germline ends lie 12 bases apart. The germline V gene (reference sequence) sets CDR1 to LGHDT and CDR2 to YNNKEL. The CDR3, cysteine through phenylalanine, is 14 amino acids long. Kept here is only the CDR3 DNA, which spans 42 bases and is read in frame from base 1. This clonotype is described as hyperexpanded (1% or more). Its target antigen remains unknown. No much larger clone exists at a distance of one base, and base qualities are not known. The library came from RT-PCR. Sequencing took place on a NextSeq 550. The raw public data were reprocessed by TCRdb itself: fastp quality trimming at Q25, MiXCR clonotype calling, in-frame beta chains only. Rows are combined by CDR3 protein, so each entry shows the most common genes and DNA. The sample includes 1,000 to 1,500 distinct CDR3 sequences, with nearly 5.5% observed a single time. 25% to 35% of the sample lies in the top ten.

The sequencing input was blood, either unsorted or a sorted T cell fraction (not recorded which). The rearrangement joined TRBV3-1 to TRBJ2-2, with a tentative D gene TRBD2 over 6 matching bases. This receptor was identified in a human donor who was either an allogeneic HSCT recipient or a stem cell or donor lymphocyte infusion donor (not recorded which). It is not recorded whose cells these are; they may come from a transplant donor. The DNA reads TGTGCCAGCAGTATAAATAGCGGCACCGGGGAGCTGTTTTTT. It codes for CASSINSGTGELFF. The full variable domain, with segments outside the CDR3 supplied by the reference TRBV3-1 and TRBJ2-2 proteins, appears as DTAVSQTPKYLVTQMGNDKSIKCEQNLGHDTMYWYKQDSKKFLKIMFSYNNKELIINETVPNRFSPKSPDKAHLNLHINSLELGDSAVYFCASSINSGTGELFFGEGSRLTVL.